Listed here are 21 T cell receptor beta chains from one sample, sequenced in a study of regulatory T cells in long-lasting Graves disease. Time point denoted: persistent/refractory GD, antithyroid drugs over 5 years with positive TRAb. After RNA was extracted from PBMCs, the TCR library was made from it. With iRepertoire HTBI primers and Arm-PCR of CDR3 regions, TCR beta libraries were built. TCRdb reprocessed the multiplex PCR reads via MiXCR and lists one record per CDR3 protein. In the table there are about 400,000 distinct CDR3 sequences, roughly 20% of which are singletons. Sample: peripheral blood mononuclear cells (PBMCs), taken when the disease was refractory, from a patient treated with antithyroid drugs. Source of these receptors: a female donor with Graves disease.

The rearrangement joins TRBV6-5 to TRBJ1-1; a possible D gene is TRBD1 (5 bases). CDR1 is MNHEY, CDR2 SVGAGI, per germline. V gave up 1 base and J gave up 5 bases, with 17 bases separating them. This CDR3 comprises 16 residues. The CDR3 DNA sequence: TGTGCCAGCAGTTACTTTCGCGGGGCGGTGGGAACTGAAGCTTTCTTT. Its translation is CASSYFRGAVGTEAFF.

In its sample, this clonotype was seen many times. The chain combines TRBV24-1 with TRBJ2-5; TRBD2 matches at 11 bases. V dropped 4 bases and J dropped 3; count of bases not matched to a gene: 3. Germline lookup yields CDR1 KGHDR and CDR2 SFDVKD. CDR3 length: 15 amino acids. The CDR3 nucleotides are TGTGCCACCAGTGACCCGACTAGCGGGAAAGAGACCCAGTACTTC. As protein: CATSDPTSGKETQYF.

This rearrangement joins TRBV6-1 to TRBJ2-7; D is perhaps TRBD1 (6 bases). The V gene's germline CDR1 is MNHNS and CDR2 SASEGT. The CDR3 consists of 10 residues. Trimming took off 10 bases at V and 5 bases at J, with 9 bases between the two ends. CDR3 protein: CATHRDEQYF. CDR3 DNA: TGTGCCACCCACAGGGACGAGCAGTACTTC.

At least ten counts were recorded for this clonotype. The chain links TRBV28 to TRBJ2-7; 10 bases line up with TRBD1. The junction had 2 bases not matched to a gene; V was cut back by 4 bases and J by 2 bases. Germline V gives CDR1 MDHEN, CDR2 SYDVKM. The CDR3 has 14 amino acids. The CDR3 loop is CASSSTGGPYEQYF. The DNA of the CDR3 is TGTGCCAGCAGTTCGACAGGGGGCCCCTACGAGCAGTACTTC.

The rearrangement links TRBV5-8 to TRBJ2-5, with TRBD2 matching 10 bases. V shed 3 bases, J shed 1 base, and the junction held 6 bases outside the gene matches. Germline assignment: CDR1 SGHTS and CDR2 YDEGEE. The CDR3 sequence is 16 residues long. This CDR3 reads CASSYRASGSQETQYF. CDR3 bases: TGTGCCAGCAGCTACCGGGCTAGCGGGAGCCAAGAGACCCAGTACTTC.

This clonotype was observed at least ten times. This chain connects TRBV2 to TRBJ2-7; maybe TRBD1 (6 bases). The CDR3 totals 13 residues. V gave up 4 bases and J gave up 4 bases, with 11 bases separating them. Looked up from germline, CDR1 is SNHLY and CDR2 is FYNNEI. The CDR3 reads CASSVTGLYEQYF. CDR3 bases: TGTGCCAGCAGTGTAACAGGGTTGTACGAGCAGTACTTC. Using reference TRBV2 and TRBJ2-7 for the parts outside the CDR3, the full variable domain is EPEVTQTPSHQVTQMGQEVILRCVPISNHLYFYWYRQILGQKVEFLVSFYNNEISEKSEIFDDQFSVERPDGSNFTLKIRSTKLEDSAMYFCASSVTGLYEQYFGPGTRLTVT.

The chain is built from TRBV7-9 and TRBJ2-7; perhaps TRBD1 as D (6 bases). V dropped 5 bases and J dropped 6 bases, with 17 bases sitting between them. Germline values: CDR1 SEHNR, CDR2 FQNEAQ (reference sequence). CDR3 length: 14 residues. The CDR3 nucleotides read TGTGCCAGCAGCCCAAGAGGGACACTCGGCGAGCAGTACTTC. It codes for CASSPRGTLGEQYF.

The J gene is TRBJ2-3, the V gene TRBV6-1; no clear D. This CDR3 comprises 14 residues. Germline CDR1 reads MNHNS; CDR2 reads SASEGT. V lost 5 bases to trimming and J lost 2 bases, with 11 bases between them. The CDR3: CASSPHRLTDTQYF. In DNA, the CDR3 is TGTGCCAGCAGTCCCCACCGGCTCACAGATACGCAGTATTTT.

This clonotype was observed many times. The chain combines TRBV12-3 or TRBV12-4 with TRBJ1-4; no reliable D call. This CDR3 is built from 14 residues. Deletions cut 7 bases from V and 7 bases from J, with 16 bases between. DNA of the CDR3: TGTGCCAGCATCGGGCCAAAAAAGGGTGAAAAACTGTTTTTT. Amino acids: CASIGPKKGEKLFF.

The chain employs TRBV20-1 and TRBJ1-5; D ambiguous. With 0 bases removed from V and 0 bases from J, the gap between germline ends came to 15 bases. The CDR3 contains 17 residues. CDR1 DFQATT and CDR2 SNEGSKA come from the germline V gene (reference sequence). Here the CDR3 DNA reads TGCAGTGCTAGAGATCTCAGGACTGAACGTAGCAATCAGCCCCAGCATTTT. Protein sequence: CSARDLRTERSNQPQHF.

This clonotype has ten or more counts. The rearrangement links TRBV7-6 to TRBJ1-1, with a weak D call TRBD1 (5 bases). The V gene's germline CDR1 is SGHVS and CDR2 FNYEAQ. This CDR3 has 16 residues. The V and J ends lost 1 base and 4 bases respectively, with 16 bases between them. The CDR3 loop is CASSLDPGAPGTEAFF. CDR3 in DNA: TGTGCCAGCAGCTTAGACCCCGGGGCCCCGGGCACTGAAGCTTTCTTT.

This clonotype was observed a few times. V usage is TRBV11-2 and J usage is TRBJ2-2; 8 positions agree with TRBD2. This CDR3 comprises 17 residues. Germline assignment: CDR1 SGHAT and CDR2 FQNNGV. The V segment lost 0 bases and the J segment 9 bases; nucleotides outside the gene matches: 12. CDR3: CASSLDWGGLDSWELFF. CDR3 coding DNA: TGTGCCAGCAGCTTAGATTGGGGGGGACTAGATTCGTGGGAGCTGTTTTTT.

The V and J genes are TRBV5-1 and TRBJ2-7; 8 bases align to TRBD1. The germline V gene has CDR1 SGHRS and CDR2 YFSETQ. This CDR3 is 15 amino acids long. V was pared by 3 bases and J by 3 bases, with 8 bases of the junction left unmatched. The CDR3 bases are TGCGCCAGCAGCTCAGGACAGGGAAGGGACTACGAGCAGTACTTC. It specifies CASSSGQGRDYEQYF.

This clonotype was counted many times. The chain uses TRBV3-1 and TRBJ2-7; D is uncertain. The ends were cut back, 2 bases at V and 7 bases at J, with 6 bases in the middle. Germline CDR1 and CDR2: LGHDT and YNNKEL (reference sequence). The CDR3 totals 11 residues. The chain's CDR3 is CASSQLGEQYF. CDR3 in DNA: TGTGCCAGCAGCCAACTGGGAGAGCAGTACTTC.

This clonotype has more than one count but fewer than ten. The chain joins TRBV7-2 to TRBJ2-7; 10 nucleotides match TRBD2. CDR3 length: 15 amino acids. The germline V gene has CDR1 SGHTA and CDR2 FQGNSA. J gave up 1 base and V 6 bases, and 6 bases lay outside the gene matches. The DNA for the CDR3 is TGTGCCAGCAGTTCGTGGACTAGCGGTTCCTACGAGCAGTACTTC. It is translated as CASSSWTSGSYEQYF.

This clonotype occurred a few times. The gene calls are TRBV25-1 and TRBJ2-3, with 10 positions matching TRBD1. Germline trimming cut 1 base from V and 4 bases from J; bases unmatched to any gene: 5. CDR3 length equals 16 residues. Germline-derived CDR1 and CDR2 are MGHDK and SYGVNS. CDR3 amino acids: CASSESDRGRADTQYF. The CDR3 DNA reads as TGTGCCAGCAGTGAATCGGACAGGGGGAGGGCAGATACGCAGTATTTT.

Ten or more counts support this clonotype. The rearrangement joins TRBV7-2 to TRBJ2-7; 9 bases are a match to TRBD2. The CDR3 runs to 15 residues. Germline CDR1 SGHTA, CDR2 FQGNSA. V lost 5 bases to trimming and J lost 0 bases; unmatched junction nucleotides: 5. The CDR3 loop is CASSPGLAVSYEQYF. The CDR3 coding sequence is TGTGCCAGCAGCCCGGGACTAGCCGTCTCCTACGAGCAGTACTTC.

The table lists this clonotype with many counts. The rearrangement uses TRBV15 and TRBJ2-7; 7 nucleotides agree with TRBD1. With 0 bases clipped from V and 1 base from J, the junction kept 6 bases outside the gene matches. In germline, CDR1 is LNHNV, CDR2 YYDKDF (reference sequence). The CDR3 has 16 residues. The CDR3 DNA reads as TGTGCCACCAGCAGAGACAAGTCGGACAGGTCCTACGAGCAGTACTTC. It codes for CATSRDKSDRSYEQYF.

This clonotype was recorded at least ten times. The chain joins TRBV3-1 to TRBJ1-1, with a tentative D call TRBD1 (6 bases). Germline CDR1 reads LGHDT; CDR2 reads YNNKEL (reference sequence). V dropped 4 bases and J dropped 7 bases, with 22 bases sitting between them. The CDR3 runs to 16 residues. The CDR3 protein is CASSPIRGQGLDEAFF. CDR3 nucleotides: TGTGCCAGCAGCCCAATCCGAGGGCAGGGGTTGGATGAAGCTTTCTTT.

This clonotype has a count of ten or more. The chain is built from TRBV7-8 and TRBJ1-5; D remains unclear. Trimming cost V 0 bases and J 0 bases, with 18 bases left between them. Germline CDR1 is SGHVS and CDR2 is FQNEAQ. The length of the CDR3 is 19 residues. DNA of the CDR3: TGTGCCAGCAGCTTAGCGCCCAGCCCCAGTGACATTAGCAATCAGCCCCAGCATTTT. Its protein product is CASSLAPSPSDISNQPQHF.

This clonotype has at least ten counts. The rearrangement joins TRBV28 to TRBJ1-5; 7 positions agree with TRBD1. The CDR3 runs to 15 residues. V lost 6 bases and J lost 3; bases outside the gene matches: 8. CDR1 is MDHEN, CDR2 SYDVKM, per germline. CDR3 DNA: TGTGCCAGCAGAACAGGGGTGTGGAACAATCAGCCCCAGCATTTT. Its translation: CASRTGVWNNQPQHF.